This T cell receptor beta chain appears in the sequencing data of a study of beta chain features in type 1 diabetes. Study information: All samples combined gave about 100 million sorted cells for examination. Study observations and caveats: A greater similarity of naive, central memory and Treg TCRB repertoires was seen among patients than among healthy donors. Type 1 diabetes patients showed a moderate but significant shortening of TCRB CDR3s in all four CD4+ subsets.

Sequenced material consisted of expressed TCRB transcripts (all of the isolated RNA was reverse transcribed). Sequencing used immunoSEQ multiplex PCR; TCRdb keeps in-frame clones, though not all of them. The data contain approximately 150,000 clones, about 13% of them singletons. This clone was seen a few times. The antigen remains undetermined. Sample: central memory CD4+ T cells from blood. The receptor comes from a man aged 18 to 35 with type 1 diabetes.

The CDR3 sequence is CASREEGEQYF. The DNA for the CDR3 is TGTGCCAGCAGGGAAGAAGGCGAGCAGTACTTC. This sequence joins TRBV6-5 and TRBJ2-7; D is unresolved. This CDR3 is 11 amino acids long. CDR1 is MNHEY and CDR2 is SVGAGI in the germline V gene. The V and J ends lost 6 bases and 6 bases respectively, with 9 bases between them.